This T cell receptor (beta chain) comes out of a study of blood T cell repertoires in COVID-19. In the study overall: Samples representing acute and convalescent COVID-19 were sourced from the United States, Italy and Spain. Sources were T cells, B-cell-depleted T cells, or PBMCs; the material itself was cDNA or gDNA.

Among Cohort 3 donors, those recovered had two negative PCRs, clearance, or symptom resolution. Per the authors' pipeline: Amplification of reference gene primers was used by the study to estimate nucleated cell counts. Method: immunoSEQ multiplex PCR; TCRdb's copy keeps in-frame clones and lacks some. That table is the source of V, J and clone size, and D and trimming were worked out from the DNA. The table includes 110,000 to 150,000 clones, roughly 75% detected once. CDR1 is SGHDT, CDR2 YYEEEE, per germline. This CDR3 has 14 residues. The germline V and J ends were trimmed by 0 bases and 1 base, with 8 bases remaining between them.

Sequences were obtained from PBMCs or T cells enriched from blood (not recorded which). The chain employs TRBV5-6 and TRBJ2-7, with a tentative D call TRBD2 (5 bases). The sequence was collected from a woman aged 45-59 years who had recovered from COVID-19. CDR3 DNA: TGTGCCAGCAGCTTGGCAAGAGGGTCCTACGAGCAGTACGTC. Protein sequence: CASSLARGSYEQYV.